The rows below give T cell receptor beta chains drawn from one sample of a study of identical twins. TCRdb reanalysed the 5' RACE reads using MiXCR and keeps one entry per CDR3 protein. The sample gives 210,000 or so distinct CDR3 sequences, about 7.5% of which show up once; roughly 2% is in the top ten. Separately, the same data were catalogued under a study of yellow fever vaccine responses in identical twins.

What was sequenced was memory (CD45RO+) T cells sorted from blood. The source of these receptors is a woman between 18 and 30 years old in good health. CDR3s include the opening cysteine and the closing phenylalanine or tryptophan. Fields, in order: D gene, clone size, J gene, V gene, CDR3 length, CDR3 DNA, CDR3 protein. D genes are given only for firm matches. Clone size is stated in some rows and not others, as once, few, many or a class when expanded.

>-|-|TRBJ2-5|TRBV5-1|16
TGCGCCAGCAGCATGGGCCTCCAGCGGGCCCGGGAGACCCAGTACTTC
CASSMGLQRARETQYF
>-|-|TRBJ2-5|TRBV29-1|14
TGCAGCGTTGCCCCGACAGTCCGCCAAGAGACCCAGTACTTC
CSVAPTVRQETQYF
>TRBD2|few|TRBJ2-3|TRBV7-7|15
TGTGCTAGCAGTCCCCAGGGAGGGGGCACAGATACGCAGTATTTT
CASSPQGGGTDTQYF
>TRBD1|many|TRBJ2-5|TRBV12-3/TRBV12-4|15
TGTGCCAGCAGTTTAGAGGGGGCGGTCCAAGAGACCCAGTACTTC
CASSLEGAVQETQYF
>-|many|TRBJ2-2|TRBV7-9|15
TGTGCCAGCAGCTTAGCCGGAGGTCGAACCGGGGAGCTGTTTTTT
CASSLAGGRTGELFF
>TRBD1|-|TRBJ1-2|TRBV5-1|13
TGCGCCAGCAGCCGGGGGACAGGGGATGGCTACACCTTC
CASSRGTGDGYTF
>TRBD1|-|TRBJ1-2|TRBV7-2|14
TGTGCCAGCAGCCTCGGACAGGGGGCGAGTGGCTACACCTTC
CASSLGQGASGYTF
>-|few|TRBJ1-6|TRBV6-6|13
TGTGCCGGGAGAAGGGGATATAATTCACCCCTCCACTTT
CAGRRGYNSPLHF
>-|few|TRBJ2-2|TRBV4-1|18
TGCGCCAGCAGCCAGGAACCGACGATGGGACCGAACACCGGGGAGCTGTTTTTT
CASSQEPTMGPNTGELFF
>-|-|TRBJ2-7|TRBV7-2|16
TGTGCCAGCAGCCGAGAGGGACGGGAAAGAACTTACGAGCAGTACTTC
CASSREGRERTYEQYF
>TRBD1|few|TRBJ2-2|TRBV24-1|16
TGTGCCACCAGTGACCCGGGACAGGGGCACACCGGGGAGCTGTTTTTT
CATSDPGQGHTGELFF
>-|-|TRBJ2-7|TRBV28|15
TGTGCCAGCAGTTTACGTCGGGCCAACTCCTACGAGCAGTACTTC
CASSLRRANSYEQYF
>TRBD1|few|TRBJ2-2|TRBV7-7|15
TGTGCTAGCAGCTTGGGGACAGTGAACACCGGGGAGCTGTTTTTT
CASSLGTVNTGELFF